This T cell receptor beta chain was identified during a study of blood T cell repertoires in COVID-19. Study-level information: Whether acute or convalescent, the COVID-19 samples came from the United States, Italy and Spain.

Participant-given clinical history determined each cohort assignment. Two negative PCRs, clearance, or symptom resolution had been documented for recovered Cohort 3 donors. Methods used by the authors: Amplification from reference gene primers served as the basis for estimated nucleated cell counts. The data were produced by immunoSEQ multiplex PCR, yet TCRdb's version contains in-frame clones alone and is incomplete. V and J calls and clone size are those listed in that table; D and trimming were worked out from the DNA. The repertoire includes around 310,000 clones, approximately 91% of them detected once, and around a tenth sits in the top ten. The sequence derives from a woman in her thirties or forties who had recovered from COVID-19. The specimen was PBMCs or T cells enriched from blood (not recorded which).

The CDR3 loop reads CASSGGSWDRGTLANEKLFF. In DNA, the CDR3 is TGTGCCAGCAGCGGGGGTTCCTGGGACAGGGGGACTCTGGCTAATGAAAAACTGTTTTTT. The rearrangement links TRBV7-6 to TRBJ1-4, with 11 bases fitting TRBD1. V dropped 5 bases and J dropped 3; count of bases not matched to a gene: 17. Per the germline V gene, CDR1 is SGHVS and CDR2 is FNYEAQ. The CDR3 consists of 20 residues. Full variable domain (outside the CDR3, taken from reference TRBV7-6 and TRBJ1-4): GAGVSQSPRYKVTKRGQDVALRCDPISGHVSLYWYRQALGQGPEFLTYFNYEAQQDKSGLPNDRFSAERPEGSISTLTIQRTEQRDSAMYRCASSGGSWDRGTLANEKLFFGSGTQLSVL.